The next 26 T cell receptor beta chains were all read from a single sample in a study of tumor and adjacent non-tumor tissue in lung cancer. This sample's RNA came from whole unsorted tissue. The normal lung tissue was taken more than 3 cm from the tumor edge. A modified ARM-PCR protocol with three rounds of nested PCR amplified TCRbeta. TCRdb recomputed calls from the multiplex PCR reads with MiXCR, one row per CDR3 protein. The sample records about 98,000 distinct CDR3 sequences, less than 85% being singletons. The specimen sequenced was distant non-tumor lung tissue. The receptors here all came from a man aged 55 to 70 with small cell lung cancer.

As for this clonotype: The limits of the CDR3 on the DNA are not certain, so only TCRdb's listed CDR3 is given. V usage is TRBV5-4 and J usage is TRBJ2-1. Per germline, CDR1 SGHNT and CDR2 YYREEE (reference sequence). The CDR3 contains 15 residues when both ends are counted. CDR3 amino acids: CASIFGPGSYNELFF.

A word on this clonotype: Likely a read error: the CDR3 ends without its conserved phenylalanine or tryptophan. The CDR3 sequence: CTSSYSTGSETQYS. The CDR3 DNA reads as TGTACCAGCAGCTACTCCACAGGGTCCGAGACCCAGTACTCC. V is TRBV7-9 and J is TRBJ2-5; weak D call: TRBD1 (6 bases). Germline V gene lookup returns CDR1 SEHNR and CDR2 FQNEAQ (reference sequence). The CDR3 covers 14 residues.

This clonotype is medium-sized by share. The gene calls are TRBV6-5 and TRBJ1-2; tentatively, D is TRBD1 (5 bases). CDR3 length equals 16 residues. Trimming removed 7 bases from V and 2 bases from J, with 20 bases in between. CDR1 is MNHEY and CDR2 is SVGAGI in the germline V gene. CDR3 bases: TGTGCCAGCACCCCCGTCACCGGGACGGGGAACTATGGCTACACCTTC. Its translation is CASTPVTGTGNYGYTF.

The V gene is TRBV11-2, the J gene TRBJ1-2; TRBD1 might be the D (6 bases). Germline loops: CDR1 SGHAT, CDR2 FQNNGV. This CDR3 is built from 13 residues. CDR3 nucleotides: TGTGCAAGTAGACAACAGGGCGACGGTGGCTACACCTTC. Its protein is CASRQQGDGGYTF.

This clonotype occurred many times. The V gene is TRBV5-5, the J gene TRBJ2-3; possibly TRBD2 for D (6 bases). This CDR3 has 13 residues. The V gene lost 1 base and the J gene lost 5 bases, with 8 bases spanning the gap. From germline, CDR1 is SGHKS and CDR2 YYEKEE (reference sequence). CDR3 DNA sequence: TGTGCCAGCAGCTTGCTGGGAGGAGATACGCAGTATTTT. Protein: CASSLLGGDTQYF.

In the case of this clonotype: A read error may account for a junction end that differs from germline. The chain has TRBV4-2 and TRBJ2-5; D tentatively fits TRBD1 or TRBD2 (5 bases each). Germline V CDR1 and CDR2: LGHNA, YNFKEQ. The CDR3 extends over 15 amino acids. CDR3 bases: TGTGCCAGCAACCAAGATGGGACCATTCAAGAGACCCAGTACTTC. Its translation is CASNQDGTIQETQYF.

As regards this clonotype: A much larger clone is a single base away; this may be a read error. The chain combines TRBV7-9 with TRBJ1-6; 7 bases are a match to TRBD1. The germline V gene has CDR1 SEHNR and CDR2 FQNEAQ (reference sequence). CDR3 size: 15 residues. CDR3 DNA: TGTGCCGGCAGCTTATGGGGACAGCCTGATTCACCCCTCCACTTT. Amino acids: CAGSLWGQPDSPLHF. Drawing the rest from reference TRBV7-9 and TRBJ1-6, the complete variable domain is DTGVSQNPRHKITKRGQNVTFRCDPISEHNRLYWYRQTLGQGPEFLTYFQNEAQLEKSRLLSDRFSAERPKGSFSTLEIQRTEQGDSAMYLCAGSLWGQPDSPLHFGNGTRLTVT.

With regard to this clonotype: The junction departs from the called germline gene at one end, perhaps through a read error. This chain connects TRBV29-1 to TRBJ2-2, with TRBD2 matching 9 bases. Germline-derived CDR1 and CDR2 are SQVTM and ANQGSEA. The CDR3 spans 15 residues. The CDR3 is CSVDLAGGWTGELFF. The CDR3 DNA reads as TGTAGCGTTGATCTGGCGGGAGGGTGGACCGGGGAGCTGTTTTTT.

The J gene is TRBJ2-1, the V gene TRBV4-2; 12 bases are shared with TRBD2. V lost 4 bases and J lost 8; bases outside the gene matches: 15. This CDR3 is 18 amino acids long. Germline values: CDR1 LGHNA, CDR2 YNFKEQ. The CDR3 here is CASSPASGRAGKVDEQFF. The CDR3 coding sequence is TGTGCCAGCAGCCCGGCTAGCGGGAGGGCCGGAAAAGTAGATGAGCAGTTCTTC.

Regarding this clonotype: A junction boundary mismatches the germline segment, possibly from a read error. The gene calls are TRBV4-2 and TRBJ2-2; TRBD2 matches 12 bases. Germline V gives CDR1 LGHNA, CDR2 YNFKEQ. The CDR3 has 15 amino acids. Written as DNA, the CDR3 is TGTGTCAGCAGACTAGCGGGAGATGATGGCGGGGAGATGTTTTTT. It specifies CVSRLAGDDGGEMFF.

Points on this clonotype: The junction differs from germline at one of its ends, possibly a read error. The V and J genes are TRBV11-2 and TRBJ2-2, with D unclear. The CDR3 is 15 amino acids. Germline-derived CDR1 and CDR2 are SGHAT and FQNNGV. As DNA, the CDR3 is TGTGCTAGCAGCATAGTATGGTCGAACACCGGGGAGCTGTTTTTT. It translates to CASSIVWSNTGELFF.

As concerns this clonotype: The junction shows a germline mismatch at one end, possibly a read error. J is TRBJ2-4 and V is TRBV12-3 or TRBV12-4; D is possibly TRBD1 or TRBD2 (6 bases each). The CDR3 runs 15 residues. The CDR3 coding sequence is TGTGCCAACAGCGAGGGGGGCGCGGCCAAAAACATTCAATACTTC. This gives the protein CANSEGGAAKNIQYF.

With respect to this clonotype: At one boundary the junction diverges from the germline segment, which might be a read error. The DNA of the CDR3 is TGTGCCAGCAGCCAAGAGAGAGGGATGTCCTATGGTGGCTACACTTTC. Amino acids: CASSQERGMSYGGYTF. The rearrangement joins TRBV4-2 to TRBJ1-2; D remains unclear. This CDR3 has 16 amino acids. From germline, CDR1 is LGHNA and CDR2 YNFKEQ.

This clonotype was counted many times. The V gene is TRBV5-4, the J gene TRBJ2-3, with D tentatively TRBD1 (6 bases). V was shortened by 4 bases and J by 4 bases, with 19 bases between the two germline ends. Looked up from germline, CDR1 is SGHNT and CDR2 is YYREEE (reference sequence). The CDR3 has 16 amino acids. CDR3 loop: CASSPDAGVVADTQYF. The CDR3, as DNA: TGTGCCAGCAGCCCCGACGCAGGGGTCGTGGCAGATACGCAGTATTTT.

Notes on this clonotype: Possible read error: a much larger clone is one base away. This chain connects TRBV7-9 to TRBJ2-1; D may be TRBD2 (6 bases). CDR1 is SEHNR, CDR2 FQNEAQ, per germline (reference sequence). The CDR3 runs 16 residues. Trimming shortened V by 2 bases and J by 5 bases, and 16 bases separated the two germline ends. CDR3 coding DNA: TGTGCCAGCAGCTTATCCCTCGCGGGGTCCCACAATGAGCAGTTCTTC. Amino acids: CASSLSLAGSHNEQFF.

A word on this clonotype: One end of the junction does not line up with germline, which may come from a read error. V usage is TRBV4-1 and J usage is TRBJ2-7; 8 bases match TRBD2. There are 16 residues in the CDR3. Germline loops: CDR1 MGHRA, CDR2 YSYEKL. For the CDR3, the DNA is TGTGCCAGCAGCCAAGCCCCATCTGGACTAGCTCTCAAGCAGTACTTC. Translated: CASSQAPSGLALKQYF.

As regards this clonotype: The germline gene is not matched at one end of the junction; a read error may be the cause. The CDR3 sequence is CASSQDLRANTGELSF. In nucleotides, the CDR3 is TGTGCCAGCAGTCAAGATCTCAGGGCGAACACGGGGGAGCTGTCTTTT. The chain is built from TRBV4-2 and TRBJ2-2, with D perhaps TRBD2 (6 bases). Germline loops: CDR1 LGHNA, CDR2 YNFKEQ. The CDR3 runs to 16 residues.

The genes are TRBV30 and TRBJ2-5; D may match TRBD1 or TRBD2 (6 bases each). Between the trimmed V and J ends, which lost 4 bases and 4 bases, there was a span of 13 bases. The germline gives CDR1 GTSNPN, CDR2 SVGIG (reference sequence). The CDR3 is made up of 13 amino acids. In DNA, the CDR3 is TGTGCCTGGACTAAACAGGGAGGAGAGACCCAGTACTTC. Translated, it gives CAWTKQGGETQYF.

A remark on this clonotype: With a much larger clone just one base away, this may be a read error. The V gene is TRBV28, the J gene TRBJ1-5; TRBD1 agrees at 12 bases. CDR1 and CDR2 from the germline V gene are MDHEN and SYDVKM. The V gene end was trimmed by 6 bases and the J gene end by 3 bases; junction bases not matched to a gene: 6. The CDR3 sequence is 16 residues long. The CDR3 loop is CASRYGDRGPNQPQHF. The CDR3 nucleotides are TGTGCCAGCAGGTATGGGGACAGGGGGCCCAATCAGCCCCAGCATTTT.

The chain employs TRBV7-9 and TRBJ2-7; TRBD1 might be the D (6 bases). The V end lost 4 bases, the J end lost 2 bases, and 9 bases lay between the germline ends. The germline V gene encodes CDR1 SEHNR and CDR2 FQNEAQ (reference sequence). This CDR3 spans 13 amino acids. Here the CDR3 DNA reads TGTGCCAGCAGCTGTAGGGGGACCTACGAGCAGTACGTC. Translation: CASSCRGTYEQYV.

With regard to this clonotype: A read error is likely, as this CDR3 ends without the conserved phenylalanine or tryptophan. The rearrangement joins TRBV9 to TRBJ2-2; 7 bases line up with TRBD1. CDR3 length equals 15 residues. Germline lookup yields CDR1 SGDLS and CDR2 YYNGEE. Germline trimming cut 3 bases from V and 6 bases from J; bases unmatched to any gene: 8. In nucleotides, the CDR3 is TGTGCCAGCAGCGCGACAGGGTCCTATGCCGGGGAGCTGTTTTCT. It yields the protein CASSATGSYAGELFS.

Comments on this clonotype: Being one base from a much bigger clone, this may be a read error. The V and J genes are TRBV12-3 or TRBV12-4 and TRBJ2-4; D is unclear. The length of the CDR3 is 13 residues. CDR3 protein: CTSSSNTANIQYF. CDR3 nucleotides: TGTACCAGCAGTTCCAACACCGCCAACATTCAGTACTTC.

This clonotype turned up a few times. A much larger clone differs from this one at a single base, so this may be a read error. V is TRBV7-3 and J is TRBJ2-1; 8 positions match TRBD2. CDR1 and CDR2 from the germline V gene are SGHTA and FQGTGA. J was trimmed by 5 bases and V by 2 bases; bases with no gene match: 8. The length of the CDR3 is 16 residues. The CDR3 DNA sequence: TGTGCCAGCAGCTTAGGGAGAGCGGGAGTGAACAATGAGCAGTTCTTC. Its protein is CASSLGRAGVNNEQFF.

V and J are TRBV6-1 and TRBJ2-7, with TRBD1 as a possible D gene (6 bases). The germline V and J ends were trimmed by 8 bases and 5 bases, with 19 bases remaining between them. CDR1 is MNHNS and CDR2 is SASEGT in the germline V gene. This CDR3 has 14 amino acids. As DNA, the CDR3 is TGTGCCAGCCGATCCGGGACATGGATTCACGAGCAGTACGTC. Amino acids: CASRSGTWIHEQYV.

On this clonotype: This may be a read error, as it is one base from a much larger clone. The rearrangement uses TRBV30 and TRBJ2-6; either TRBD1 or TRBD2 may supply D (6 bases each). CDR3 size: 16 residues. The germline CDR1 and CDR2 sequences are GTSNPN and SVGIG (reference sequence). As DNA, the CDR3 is TGTGCCTGGAGTAATACGGGGGCGCCTGGGGTCAACGTCCTGACTTTC. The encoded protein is CAWSNTGAPGVNVLTF. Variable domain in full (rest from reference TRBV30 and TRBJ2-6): SQTIHQWPATLVQPVGSPLSLECTVEGTSNPNLYWYRQAAGRGLQLLFYSVGIGQISSEVPQNLSASRPQDRQFILSSKKLLLSDSGFYLCAWSNTGAPGVNVLTFGAGSRLTVL.

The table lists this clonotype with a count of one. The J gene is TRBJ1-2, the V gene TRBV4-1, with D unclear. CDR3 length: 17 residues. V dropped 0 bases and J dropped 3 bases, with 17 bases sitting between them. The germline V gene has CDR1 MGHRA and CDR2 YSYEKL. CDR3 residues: CASSQEYGRPTDYGYTF. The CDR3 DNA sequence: TGCGCCAGCAGCCAAGAATACGGGAGGCCAACTGACTATGGCTACACCTTC.